This T cell receptor (beta chain) stems from a study of blood T cell repertoires in COVID-19. Study at large: Samples of COVID-19 (acute and convalescent) were obtained from the United States, Italy and Spain. The cDNA or gDNA used as material had been derived from T cells, B-cell-depleted T cells, or PBMCs.

The ends lost 3 bases at V and 11 bases at J; junction bases unmatched: 7. The CDR3 spans 13 residues. CDR1 is MNHNS, CDR2 SASEGT, per germline. Under the authors' procedure: How many nucleated cells were present was estimated from reference gene primer amplification. This table comes from immunoSEQ multiplex PCR, and its TCRdb copy is limited to in-frame clones, with some not included. V, J and clone size are those of that table, while D and trimming were read from the DNA. The repertoire holds roughly 190,000 clones, with 84% as singletons. The specimen sequenced was peripheral blood. V gene TRBV6-1 combines with J gene TRBJ1-5, with 7 bases identical to TRBD1. The source of this sequence is a woman in her 70s with active or convalescent COVID-19. The CDR3: CASSETGFGAQHF. For the CDR3, the DNA is TGTGCCAGCAGTGAGACAGGGTTCGGGGCCCAGCATTTT.